This T cell receptor (beta chain) originates from a study of blood T cell repertoires in COVID-19. Study-level background: The origin of the acute and convalescent COVID-19 samples was the United States, Italy and Spain. Nucleic acid was either cDNA or gDNA, and it came from T cells, B-cell-depleted T cells, or PBMCs.

Trimming at V came to 6 bases and at J to 4 bases, leaving 11 bases not matched to a gene. There are 15 residues in the CDR3. Germline loops: CDR1 MDHEN, CDR2 SYDVKM. Seattle-derived patients entered the study during active infection and were followed longitudinally. Original processing notes: Scientists estimated how many nucleated cells there were by amplifying reference gene primers. The protocol was immunoSEQ multiplex PCR, while the TCRdb copy is restricted to in-frame clones and leaves out a portion. The V and J calls and clone size are taken from that table; D and trimming were inferred from the DNA. In the table there are roughly 380,000 clones, 70% to 90% of which are singletons.

The clonotype originates from a woman aged 40 to 50 with COVID-19, enrolled during active disease. The V call is TRBV28, the J call TRBJ2-5, with TRBD2 matching over 7 bases. Sequencing was performed on peripheral blood. The CDR3 coding sequence is TGTGCCAGCAGCCCTAGCGGCATAGGTACAGAGACCCAGTACTTC. Its protein is CASSPSGIGTETQYF.